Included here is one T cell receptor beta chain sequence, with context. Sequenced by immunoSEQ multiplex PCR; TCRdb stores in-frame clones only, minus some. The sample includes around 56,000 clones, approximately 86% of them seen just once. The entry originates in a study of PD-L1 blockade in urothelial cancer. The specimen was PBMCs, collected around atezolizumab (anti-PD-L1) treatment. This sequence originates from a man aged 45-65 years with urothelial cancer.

The CDR3 DNA is TGTGCCAGCAGCTTGGAGAACAGGGCCACTGAAGCTTTCTTT. This translates into CASSLENRATEAFF. The chain combines TRBV5-4 with TRBJ1-1; D is possibly TRBD1 (6 bases). Germline loops: CDR1 SGHNT, CDR2 YYREEE (reference sequence). The V gene lost 0 bases and the J gene lost 4 bases, with 10 bases spanning the gap. This CDR3 has 14 residues.